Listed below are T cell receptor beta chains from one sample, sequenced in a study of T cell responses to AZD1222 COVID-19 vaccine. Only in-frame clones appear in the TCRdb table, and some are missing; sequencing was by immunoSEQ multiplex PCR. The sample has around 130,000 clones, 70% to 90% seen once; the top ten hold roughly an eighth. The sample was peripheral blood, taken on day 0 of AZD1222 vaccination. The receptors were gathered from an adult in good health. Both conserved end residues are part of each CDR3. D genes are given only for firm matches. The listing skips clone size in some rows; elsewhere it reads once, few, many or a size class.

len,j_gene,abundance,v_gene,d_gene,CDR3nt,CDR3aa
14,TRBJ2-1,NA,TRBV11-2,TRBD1,TGTGCCAGCAGCCTAGGGACAGAATACAATGAGCAGTTCTTC,CASSLGTEYNEQFF
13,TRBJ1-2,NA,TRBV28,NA,TGTGCCAGCAGTGTTAAGGGAACCCACGGCTACACCTTC,CASSVKGTHGYTF
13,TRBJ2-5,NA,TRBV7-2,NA,TGTGCCAGCAGCTTTGGGGTTACCCAGACCCAGTACTTC,CASSFGVTQTQYF
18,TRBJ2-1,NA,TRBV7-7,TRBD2,TGTGCCAGCAGCCCTCGGGGAATAGCGGGGGGTCCCTCCAATGAGCAGTTCTTC,CASSPRGIAGGPSNEQFF
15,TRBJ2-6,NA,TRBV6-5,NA,TGTGCCAGCAGACCACACTTCTCTGGGGCCAACGTCCTGACTTTC,CASRPHFSGANVLTF
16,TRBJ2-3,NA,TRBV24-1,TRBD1,TGTGCCACCAGTGATGCCCTGGGACAGGGAGGCGATACGCAGTATTTT,CATSDALGQGGDTQYF
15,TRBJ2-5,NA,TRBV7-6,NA,TGTGCCAGCAGCTTATTAGGGCAGAACGAAGAGACCCAGTACTTC,CASSLLGQNEETQYF
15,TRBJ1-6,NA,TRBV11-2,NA,TGTGCCAGCAGCTTAATACGGGGCAGGCGGTCACCCCTCCACTTT,CASSLIRGRRSPLHF
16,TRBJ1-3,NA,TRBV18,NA,TGTGCCAGCTCACCCCCGGGACACCTATCTGGAAACACCATATATTTT,CASSPPGHLSGNTIYF
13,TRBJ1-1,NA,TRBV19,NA,TGTGCCAGTAGTATAGAGGTTGGCGCTGAAGCTTTCTTT,CASSIEVGAEAFF
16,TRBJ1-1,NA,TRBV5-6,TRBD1,TGTGCCAGCAGCTCCGGGACAGGGATGTTGGCAACTGAAGCTTTCTTT,CASSSGTGMLATEAFF
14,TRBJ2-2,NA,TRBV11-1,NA,TGTGCCAGCAGCTCGCTCGGGGGAGGCGGGGAGCTGTTTTTT,CASSSLGGGGELFF
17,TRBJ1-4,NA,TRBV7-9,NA,TGTGCCAGCAGCGAAGATCTCACAGGAGGTGCTAATGAAAAACTGTTTTTT,CASSEDLTGGANEKLFF
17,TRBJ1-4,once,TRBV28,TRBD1,TGTGCCAGCAGTTCAGCGGACAGGGTGGGAGCTAATGAGAAACTGTTTTTT,CASSSADRVGANEKLFF
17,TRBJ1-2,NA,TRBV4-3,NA,TGCGCCAGCAGCCAAGATAGGTGGCAGGGGACTAACTATGGCTACACCTTC,CASSQDRWQGTNYGYTF
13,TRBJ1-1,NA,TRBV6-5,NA,TGTGCCAGCAGTTTGGTAGGAAACACTGAAGCTTTCTTT,CASSLVGNTEAFF
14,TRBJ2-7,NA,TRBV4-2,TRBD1,TGTGCCAGCAGCCAATGGGACAGGGCTATCGGTCCGTACTTC,CASSQWDRAIGPYF
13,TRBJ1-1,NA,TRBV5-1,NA,TGCGCCAGCAGCTTCGGACGGACCAATGAAGCTTTCTTT,CASSFGRTNEAFF
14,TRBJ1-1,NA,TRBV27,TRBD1,TGTGCCAGCAGTTTAAACAGGGGGCGAACTGAAGCTTTCTTT,CASSLNRGRTEAFF
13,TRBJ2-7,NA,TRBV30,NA,TGTGCCTGGAGTGTAAGGGGCTTGAACGAGCAGTACTTC,CAWSVRGLNEQYF
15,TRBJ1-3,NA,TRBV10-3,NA,TGTGCCATCAGTGAGAGGGCAGGGGCTGGAAACACCATATATTTT,CAISERAGAGNTIYF
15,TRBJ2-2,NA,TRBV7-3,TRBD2,TGTGCCAGCAGCTCGGGACTAGCGGGTCTTGGGGAGCTGTTTTTT,CASSSGLAGLGELFF
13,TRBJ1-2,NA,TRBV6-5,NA,TGTGCCAGCAGCAAAGCCGGATTCTATGGCTACACCTTC,CASSKAGFYGYTF
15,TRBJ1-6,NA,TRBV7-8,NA,TGTGCCAGCAGCTCTACTCGCTCCTATAATTCACCCCTCCACTTT,CASSSTRSYNSPLHF
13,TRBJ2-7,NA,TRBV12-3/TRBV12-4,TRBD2,TGTGCCAGCAGAGCGGGGGGACGCTCGGAGCAGTACTTC,CASRAGGRSEQYF
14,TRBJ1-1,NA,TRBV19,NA,TGTGCCAGTAAACCCGGGACGCGGACGACTGAAGCTTTCTTT,CASKPGTRTTEAFF
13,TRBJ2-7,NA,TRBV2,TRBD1,TGTGCCAGTAAACTCAGGGGGAACTACGAGCAGTACTTC,CASKLRGNYEQYF